This T cell receptor beta chain stems from a study of blood T cell repertoires in COVID-19. On the study more broadly: From T cells, B-cell-depleted T cells, or PBMCs came the material, which was cDNA or gDNA.

Germline CDR1 SGHRS, CDR2 YFSETQ. J gave up 1 base and V 2 bases, and 17 bases lay outside the gene matches. The CDR3 length is 19 residues. Patients at the Seattle site were enrolled during active infection and followed longitudinally. Measured with immunoSEQ multiplex PCR; TCRdb has only the in-frame clones, and not every one. The sample contains about 190,000 clones, roughly 82% of which appear only once. Sequenced sample: peripheral blood. This sequence was found in a woman aged 60 to 75 with COVID-19, enrolled during active disease. The chain carries TRBV5-1 and TRBJ1-2; 7 bases line up with TRBD1. The CDR3 protein is CASSFRTGDSSGINYGYTF. The CDR3 DNA reads TGCGCCAGCAGCTTTCGGACAGGCGACTCCTCGGGGATTAACTATGGCTACACCTTC.